Listed here are 15 T cell receptor beta chains from one sample, sequenced in a study of neurological immune-mediated disorders. TCRdb fed the 5' RACE reads into MiXCR, producing one record per CDR3 protein. The sample lists roughly 31,000 distinct CDR3 sequences, under 25% occurring once. The sequencing input was CD4+ T cells from blood. All receptors derive from a man between 50 and 59 years old with HTLV-1-associated myelopathy (HAM/TSP).

V and J are TRBV6-1 and TRBJ1-6, with 9 nucleotides matching TRBD1. Trimming cost V 6 bases and J 11 bases; bases outside gene matches: 5. Germline V lookup: CDR1 MNHNS, CDR2 SASEGT. This CDR3 comprises 13 residues. The CDR3 protein is CASRWDRVTPLHF. The CDR3 bases are TGTGCCAGCAGGTGGGACAGGGTAACACCCCTCCACTTT.

The chain is built from TRBV5-6 and TRBJ1-2, with D maybe TRBD1 (5 bases). V lost 4 bases and J lost 4, with 14 bases in between. The germline V gene encodes CDR1 SGHDT and CDR2 YYEEEE. The CDR3 consists of 14 residues. CDR3 residues: CASSPDGGGYGYTF. The DNA for the CDR3 is TGTGCCAGCAGCCCTGATGGGGGGGGCTATGGCTACACCTTC.

Note on this clonotype: A junction end diverges from the germline sequence, so it may reflect a read error. V is TRBV18 and J is TRBJ2-3; tentative D call: TRBD2 (6 bases). This CDR3 contains 14 residues. Germline V gene lookup returns CDR1 KGHSH and CDR2 LQKENI. The CDR3 sequence is CASSLAGPTNTQYF. As DNA, the CDR3 is TGTGCCAGCTCACTGGCGGGGCCCACAAATACGCAGTATTTT. The whole variable domain, remainder taken from reference TRBV18 and TRBJ2-3, is NAGVMQNPRHLVRRRGQEARLRCSPMKGHSHVYWYRQLPEEGLKFMVYLQKENIIDESGMPKERFSAEFPKEGPSILRIQQVVRGDSAAYFCASSLAGPTNTQYFGPGTRLTVL.

The V call is TRBV4-1, the J call TRBJ1-1, with D maybe TRBD1 (6 bases). Deletions cut 2 bases from V and 1 base from J, with 11 bases between. The length of the CDR3 is 15 residues. The germline CDR1 and CDR2 sequences are MGHRA and YSYEKL. The chain's CDR3 is CASSQTDRSNTEAFF. CDR3 DNA: TGCGCCAGCAGCCAAACCGACAGGTCGAACACTGAAGCTTTCTTT.

V is TRBV6-5 and J is TRBJ1-1; 7 bases agree with TRBD1. The trim removed 4 bases at V and 1 base at J, leaving 9 bases unmatched. The germline V gene has CDR1 MNHEY and CDR2 SVGAGI. This CDR3 is 16 amino acids long. CDR3 nucleotides: TGTGCCAGCAGTTTCGGAGGGGGCGCCCCGAACACTGAAGCTTTCTTT. This encodes CASSFGGGAPNTEAFF.

The V call is TRBV5-1, the J call TRBJ2-5, with a possible D match to TRBD2 (5 bases). CDR3 length: 13 residues. Germline V lookup: CDR1 SGHRS, CDR2 YFSETQ. V was shortened by 2 bases and J by 2 bases, with 7 bases between the two germline ends. The CDR3 here is CASSFGLQETQYF. Written as DNA, the CDR3 is TGCGCCAGCAGCTTTGGACTTCAAGAGACCCAGTACTTC.

The table lists this clonotype with many counts. The CDR3: CASSLADRTDTQYF. The CDR3 nucleotides are TGCGCCAGCAGCTTGGCGGACCGCACAGATACGCAGTATTTT. The chain uses TRBV5-1 and TRBJ2-3; D is uncertain. Germline CDR1 SGHRS, CDR2 YFSETQ. The CDR3 has 14 residues. V lost 0 bases and J lost 1, with 6 bases in between.

This clonotype was seen at least ten times. The V call is TRBV7-7, the J call TRBJ2-5, with 9 positions matching TRBD1. V was clipped by 5 bases and J by 5 bases; unmatched bases: 9. CDR1 and CDR2 (germline): SSHAT, FNYEAQ (reference sequence). This CDR3 is built from 15 residues. CDR3 nucleotide sequence: TGTGCCAGCAGCCTTTCAGGGACAGGGCGGGAGACCCAGTACTTC. Translation: CASSLSGTGRETQYF.

V is TRBV20-1 and J is TRBJ1-4, with 9 bases that match TRBD1. The germline CDR1 and CDR2 sequences are DFQATT and SNEGSKA (reference sequence). Unmatched junction bases numbered 9, after V lost 3 bases and J lost 4 bases. This CDR3 has 16 residues. DNA for the CDR3: TGCAGTGCTAGGGAACATACAGGGGGCCGTAATGAAAAACTGTTTTTT. Residues: CSAREHTGGRNEKLFF.

Many counts were recorded for this clonotype. V is TRBV3-1 and J is TRBJ1-4; D is ambiguous. Germline-derived CDR1 and CDR2 are LGHDT and YNNKEL (reference sequence). Trimming took off 2 bases at V and 6 bases at J, with 10 bases between the two ends. This CDR3 has 14 amino acids. The DNA of the CDR3 is TGTGCCAGCAGCCAACCTCCGGGATATGAAAAACTGTTTTTT. Protein sequence: CASSQPPGYEKLFF.

This clonotype was detected many times. V gene TRBV4-2 combines with J gene TRBJ2-7; the D is unclear. This CDR3 comprises 14 residues. The germline V and J ends were trimmed by 0 bases and 6 bases, with 12 bases remaining between them. The germline CDR1 and CDR2 sequences are LGHNA and YNFKEQ. The DNA of the CDR3 is TGTGCCAGCAGCCAAGAGATCCAAGCATCCGAGCAGTACTTC. Its protein is CASSQEIQASEQYF.

This clonotype has at least ten counts. V usage is TRBV7-9 and J usage is TRBJ1-4; D not certain. This CDR3 is 15 amino acids long. Trimming cost V 4 bases and J 4 bases, with 13 bases left between them. Germline V gives CDR1 SEHNR, CDR2 FQNEAQ (reference sequence). This CDR3 is CASSSYSGFNEKLFF. The CDR3 bases are TGTGCCAGCAGCTCGTACAGTGGATTTAATGAAAAACTGTTTTTT. Full variable domain (remainder filled in from reference TRBV7-9 and TRBJ1-4): DTGVSQNPRHKITKRGQNVTFRCDPISEHNRLYWYRQTLGQGPEFLTYFQNEAQLEKSRLLSDRFSAERPKGSFSTLEIQRTEQGDSAMYLCASSSYSGFNEKLFFGSGTQLSVL.

This clonotype was picked up many times. The chain recombines TRBV20-1 with TRBJ2-7, with TRBD2 matching over 14 bases. There are 19 residues in the CDR3. Trimming cost V 0 bases and J 6 bases; bases outside gene matches: 16. CDR1 and CDR2 from the germline V gene are DFQATT and SNEGSKA (reference sequence). CDR3 residues: CSARDPTGTSGSLRAEQYF. The CDR3 DNA sequence: TGCAGTGCTAGAGACCCTACCGGGACTAGCGGGAGTCTAAGAGCCGAGCAGTACTTC.

In its sample, this clonotype was seen many times. V is TRBV5-1 and J is TRBJ2-7; 9 bases fit TRBD1. This CDR3 is built from 15 residues. Germline-derived CDR1 and CDR2 are SGHRS and YFSETQ. The V and J ends lost 6 bases and 5 bases, in that order; junction bases with no gene match: 12. CDR3 protein: CASTRAGTGKDEQYF. In DNA, the CDR3 is TGCGCCAGCACCAGAGCCGGGACAGGGAAGGACGAGCAGTACTTC.

V gene TRBV7-6 combines with J gene TRBJ2-5, with 10 bases fitting TRBD1. Germline loops: CDR1 SGHVS, CDR2 FNYEAQ. The length of the CDR3 is 15 residues. V was clipped by 5 bases and J by 7 bases; unmatched bases: 10. Here the CDR3 reads CASSPQTGGQGTQYF. The CDR3 DNA is TGTGCCAGCAGCCCGCAGACAGGGGGCCAGGGGACCCAGTACTTC.